These 22 T cell receptor beta chains were sequenced from one sample in a study of neurological immune-mediated disorders. Each CDR3 protein gets one entry after TCRdb re-called the 5' RACE reads with MiXCR. The sample gives tens of thousands of distinct CDR3 sequences, roughly a quarter of which show up once; roughly a quarter is in the top ten. Source material: PBMCs. The receptor source for this set is a woman in her 70s in good health.

This clonotype was recorded many times. This chain connects TRBV4-1 to TRBJ2-1, with 12 nucleotides matching TRBD2. V lost 3 bases to trimming and J lost 4 bases; unmatched junction nucleotides: 7. Germline CDR1 reads MGHRA; CDR2 reads YSYEKL. The CDR3 length is 17 residues. CDR3 in amino acids: CASSQGLTSGRYNEQFF. The CDR3 coding sequence is TGCGCCAGCAGCCAGGGCCTGACTAGCGGGAGATACAATGAGCAGTTCTTC.

This clonotype was seen many times. This rearrangement joins TRBV7-9 to TRBJ2-5; D may be TRBD1 (7 bases). Trimming removed 1 base from V and 0 bases from J, with 12 bases in between. Germline V gives CDR1 SEHNR, CDR2 FQNEAQ (reference sequence). The CDR3 loop spans 16 amino acids. This CDR3 is CASSLGGGGYQETQYF. In DNA, the CDR3 is TGTGCCAGCAGCTTAGGAGGAGGGGGCTACCAAGAGACCCAGTACTTC.

This clonotype was recorded at least ten times. The genes are TRBV5-1 and TRBJ1-1; D uncertain. Germline V gives CDR1 SGHRS, CDR2 YFSETQ. V lost 4 bases and J 4 bases, leaving 14 bases between the germline ends. The CDR3 contains 14 residues. The CDR3: CASSSNSGSTEAFF. The CDR3 bases are TGCGCCAGCAGCAGCAACTCGGGAAGCACTGAAGCTTTCTTT.

This clonotype has a count of ten or more. The rearrangement uses TRBV28 and TRBJ2-3; possibly TRBD1 for D (6 bases). Trimming stripped 3 bases from V and 2 bases from J, with 12 bases between. The CDR3 is 15 amino acids. The V gene's germline CDR1 is MDHEN and CDR2 SYDVKM. In DNA form, the CDR3 reads TGTGCCAGCAGTTTGACTGGGGGCCTCACAGATACGCAGTATTTT. Protein product: CASSLTGGLTDTQYF.

This clonotype has ten or more counts. The rearrangement uses TRBV7-2 and TRBJ2-3; tentatively, D is TRBD2 (6 bases). The CDR3 consists of 16 residues. Germline values: CDR1 SGHTA, CDR2 FQGNSA. Trimming pared 5 bases from V and 2 bases from J, leaving 17 bases between. The CDR3 coding sequence is TGTGCCAGCAGCCCCCTAGGGCGGGGCTACACAGATACGCAGTATTTT. Translating gives CASSPLGRGYTDTQYF.

This clonotype has at least ten counts. This sequence joins TRBV6-6 and TRBJ2-6; a possible D gene is TRBD2 (5 bases). The CDR3 length is 17 residues. Germline V lookup: CDR1 MNHNY, CDR2 SVGAGI (reference sequence). Trimming left V 5 bases short and J 2 bases short, with 16 bases between. For the CDR3, the DNA is TGTGCCAGCAGTAACGAAAGAGGGCAGGCTGGGGCCAACGTCCTGACTTTC. Translation gives CASSNERGQAGANVLTF.

The chain links TRBV30 to TRBJ2-1, with D perhaps assigned TRBD1 or TRBD2 (5 bases each). V was cut by 1 base and J by 7 bases, with 17 bases left in between. Per the germline V gene, CDR1 is GTSNPN and CDR2 is SVGIG (reference sequence). CDR3 length equals 15 residues. The CDR3: CAWSDGTRLWNEQFF. The CDR3 bases are TGTGCCTGGAGTGACGGGACCCGCCTTTGGAATGAGCAGTTCTTC.

The chain couples TRBV5-4 to TRBJ1-4; a weak D match, TRBD1 (5 bases). The CDR3 sequence is 15 residues long. The germline V gene has CDR1 SGHNT and CDR2 YYREEE (reference sequence). V lost 4 bases and J 8 bases, leaving 18 bases between the germline ends. CDR3 bases: TGTGCCAGCAGCCGACTGGGCCGTGGGGACGAAAAACTGTTTTTT. Translating it yields CASSRLGRGDEKLFF.

The table lists this clonotype with many counts. The rearrangement uses TRBV20-1 and TRBJ1-5; D is unresolved. CDR3 length: 15 amino acids. Germline V lookup: CDR1 DFQATT, CDR2 SNEGSKA (reference sequence). V lost 3 bases, J lost 3 bases, and 15 bases lay in between. The CDR3 loop reads CSARKWTGLNQPQHF. CDR3 nucleotides: TGCAGTGCTAGGAAATGGACGGGCCTCAATCAGCCCCAGCATTTT.

The chain recombines TRBV2 with TRBJ2-5; TRBD1 agrees at 10 bases. Germline trimming cut 8 bases from V and 5 bases from J; bases unmatched to any gene: 8. The germline V gene has CDR1 SNHLY and CDR2 FYNNEI. This CDR3 has 14 residues. CDR3 sequence: CASRGTGEWETQYF. CDR3 sequence (DNA): TGTGCCAGCCGAGGGACAGGGGAGTGGGAGACCCAGTACTTC.

This clonotype is termed medium-sized. This chain uses TRBV7-9 with TRBJ2-2; possibly TRBD1 for D (6 bases). Trimming removed 2 bases at V and 6 bases at J, with 10 bases between. Per the germline V gene, CDR1 is SEHNR and CDR2 is FQNEAQ (reference sequence). The CDR3 runs 14 residues. CDR3 nucleotide sequence: TGTGCCAGCAGCTTATCAGGGGTCGCCGGGGAGCTGTTTTTT. Protein sequence: CASSLSGVAGELFF.

The chain couples TRBV19 to TRBJ2-7; 10 nucleotides line up with TRBD2. Trimming cost V 5 bases and J 1 base; bases outside gene matches: 5. The germline V gene encodes CDR1 LNHDA and CDR2 SQIVND (reference sequence). The CDR3 has 15 amino acids. For the CDR3, the DNA is TGTGCCAGTAGTCCCCGGACTAGCGGATCCTACGAGCAGTACTTC. This codes for CASSPRTSGSYEQYF.

This clonotype was detected ten times or more. J is TRBJ2-1 and V is TRBV12-3 or TRBV12-4; D gene unclear. The CDR3 has 12 residues. Between the trimmed V and J ends, which lost 4 bases and 5 bases, there was a span of 6 bases. This CDR3 is CASSSQHNEQFF. In DNA, the CDR3 is TGTGCCAGCAGTTCCCAGCACAATGAGCAGTTCTTC.

In this sample, this clonotype turned up many times. The V call is TRBV28, the J call TRBJ2-5; 10 bases are a match to TRBD1. The CDR3 loop spans 14 amino acids. The V gene's germline CDR1 is MDHEN and CDR2 SYDVKM. J was trimmed by 4 bases and V by 6 bases; bases with no gene match: 5. Written as DNA, the CDR3 is TGTGCCAGCAGCCTGACAGGGGGCGGAGAGACCCAGTACTTC. It codes for CASSLTGGGETQYF.

J is TRBJ2-5 and V is TRBV12-3 or TRBV12-4, with TRBD2 matching 11 bases. This CDR3 contains 18 residues. V lost 5 bases, J lost 2 bases, and 13 bases stayed unmatched. The CDR3 sequence: CASSAAGTSGIGQETQYF. In nucleotides, the CDR3 is TGTGCCAGCAGTGCTGCCGGGACTAGCGGAATAGGGCAAGAGACCCAGTACTTC.

This clonotype was counted at least ten times. This chain links TRBV7-9 with TRBJ1-6; TRBD1 matches 7 bases. This CDR3 is built from 16 residues. Germline CDR1 is SEHNR and CDR2 is FQNEAQ (reference sequence). The junction had 8 bases not matched to a gene; V was cut back by 1 base and J by 8 bases. The CDR3 bases are TGTGCCAGCAGCTTAGGGGCGGGACAGCAGGATTCACCCCTCCACTTT. It is translated as CASSLGAGQQDSPLHF.

Only a few counts were recorded for this clonotype. The chain employs TRBV6-2 or TRBV6-3 and TRBJ1-5; D is uncertain. This CDR3 is built from 12 residues. Trimming removed 4 bases at V and 5 bases at J, with 6 bases between. Germline V CDR1 and CDR2: MNHEY, SVGEGT. The CDR3, as DNA: TGTGCCAGCAGTTCGTTTTATCAGCCCCAGCATTTT. Amino acid sequence: CASSSFYQPQHF.

This chain connects TRBV20-1 to TRBJ2-7; maybe TRBD2 (6 bases). Trimming removed 0 bases at V and 3 bases at J, with 15 bases between. The V gene's germline CDR1 is DFQATT and CDR2 SNEGSKA (reference sequence). The CDR3 contains 15 residues. The CDR3: CSARDGGRFDYEQYF. As DNA, the CDR3 is TGCAGTGCTAGAGATGGGGGGAGGTTCGACTACGAGCAGTACTTC.

Here the CDR3 reads CSARREWGETQYF. As DNA, the CDR3 is TGCAGTGCTAGGCGCGAGTGGGGCGAGACCCAGTACTTC. V and J are TRBV20-1 and TRBJ2-5, with a tentative D call TRBD1 (5 bases). The germline V gene has CDR1 DFQATT and CDR2 SNEGSKA (reference sequence). V dropped 3 bases and J dropped 5 bases, with 13 bases sitting between them. This CDR3 has 13 amino acids.

This clonotype was seen repeatedly, ten times or more. The junction differs from germline at one of its ends, possibly a read error. The CDR3 coding sequence is TGCAGTGCGAGAGCGACAGACCACGAGCAGTACTTC. Its protein product is CSARATDHEQYF. The rearrangement joins TRBV20-1 to TRBJ2-7; the D gene is possibly TRBD1 (5 bases). Per germline, CDR1 DFQATT and CDR2 SNEGSKA (reference sequence). CDR3 size: 12 residues.

This clonotype was recorded at least ten times. The CDR3: CASSLWDMNTEAFF. The DNA for the CDR3 is TGCGCCAGCAGCCTGTGGGACATGAACACTGAAGCTTTCTTT. The chain couples TRBV5-1 to TRBJ1-1, with D maybe TRBD1 (6 bases). Trimming pared 4 bases from V and 0 bases from J, leaving 10 bases between. Germline V CDR1 and CDR2: SGHRS, YFSETQ. CDR3 length: 14 residues.

This clonotype was detected many times. V gene TRBV3-1 combines with J gene TRBJ2-7; possible D gene TRBD2, 6 bases. The CDR3 runs 15 residues. V dropped 2 bases and J dropped 4 bases, with 15 bases sitting between them. Germline assignment: CDR1 LGHDT and CDR2 YNNKEL (reference sequence). CDR3 in amino acids: CASSQYGGEVYEQYF. CDR3 nucleotides: TGTGCCAGCAGCCAATACGGGGGTGAGGTATACGAGCAGTACTTC.